This is a list of T cell receptor beta chains from one sample in a study of blood T cell repertoires in COVID-19. TCRdb's copy holds only in-frame clones and misses some; the assay was immunoSEQ multiplex PCR. The sample holds under 250,000 clones, 70% to 90% seen once. The specimen sequenced was peripheral blood. The origin of the receptors is a man over 45 who had recovered from COVID-19. Each CDR3 is given with its conserved first and last residue. The D gene is left open where the match is weak. Rows may omit the clone size; those that give it use once, few, many or a size class.

cdr3_nt: TGTGCCAGCAGCTTAGGGGCCACAGTCTGGGAGCAGTACTTC; cdr3_aa: CASSLGATVWEQYF; v_call: TRBV11-1; clone_size: once; j_call: TRBJ2-7; d_call: -
cdr3_nt: TGTGCCAGCAGCCACTTTCAGTCAAACCCTTCCTACGAGCAGTACTTC; cdr3_aa: CASSHFQSNPSYEQYF; v_call: TRBV3-1/TRBV3-2; clone_size: -; j_call: TRBJ2-7; d_call: -
cdr3_nt: TGTGCCAGCAACCGGGTAACTGGCAATCAGCCCCAGCATTTT; cdr3_aa: CASNRVTGNQPQHF; v_call: TRBV6-5; clone_size: -; j_call: TRBJ1-5; d_call: -
cdr3_nt: TGTGCCTGGTGTCGACAGGGTCAACTCTACACAGATACGCAGTATTTT; cdr3_aa: CAWCRQGQLYTDTQYF; v_call: TRBV30; clone_size: -; j_call: TRBJ2-3; d_call: TRBD1
cdr3_nt: TGTGCCAGCAGCCTAACTTCAGGGAATAAGCTGTTTTTT; cdr3_aa: CASSLTSGNKLFF; v_call: TRBV7-9; clone_size: few; j_call: TRBJ2-2; d_call: -
cdr3_nt: TGTGCCAGTAGTATATCCCCCGCAGGGTTTGGGACTGAAGCTTTCTTT; cdr3_aa: CASSISPAGFGTEAFF; v_call: TRBV19; clone_size: -; j_call: TRBJ1-1; d_call: -
cdr3_nt: TGTGCCAGCACCATCTCCCGGGAGCCTTATAATGAAAAACTGTTTTTT; cdr3_aa: CASTISREPYNEKLFF; v_call: TRBV2; clone_size: -; j_call: TRBJ1-4; d_call: -
cdr3_nt: TGTGCCAGCAGCTTAGCCCGAGTTTCCTACGAGCAGTACTTC; cdr3_aa: CASSLARVSYEQYF; v_call: TRBV7-8; clone_size: -; j_call: TRBJ2-7; d_call: -
cdr3_nt: TGTGCCAGCAGACAGCTAGCGGGAGAAGATACGCAGTATTTT; cdr3_aa: CASRQLAGEDTQYF; v_call: TRBV2; clone_size: -; j_call: TRBJ2-3; d_call: TRBD2
cdr3_nt: TGTGCCAGTAGCCCCTCGGGACACGAGCAGTTCTTC; cdr3_aa: CASSPSGHEQFF; v_call: TRBV19; clone_size: -; j_call: TRBJ2-1; d_call: -
cdr3_nt: TGTGCCAGTAAGGGGGTTGGTATACCGAACACTGAAGCTTTCTTT; cdr3_aa: CASKGVGIPNTEAFF; v_call: TRBV19; clone_size: -; j_call: TRBJ1-1; d_call: -
cdr3_nt: TGTGCCAGCAGCTTACGACCCCCCGCGGGAGAGAGGGGAGATACGCAGTATTTT; cdr3_aa: CASSLRPPAGERGDTQYF; v_call: TRBV11-2; clone_size: -; j_call: TRBJ2-3; d_call: TRBD2
cdr3_nt: TGTGCCAGCGGGTCAGGGACTTGGGTTTCGGAAGCTTTCTTT; cdr3_aa: CASGSGTWVSEAFF; v_call: TRBV6-5; clone_size: -; j_call: TRBJ1-1; d_call: -
cdr3_nt: TGTGCCAGTAGTGGCCTGAGGCGTGAAAAACTGTTTTTT; cdr3_aa: CASSGLRREKLFF; v_call: TRBV19; clone_size: once; j_call: TRBJ1-4; d_call: -
cdr3_nt: TGTGCCAGCAGCCAAGATCTTAGAGCGGGAGAGGAAAAGTTCTTC; cdr3_aa: CASSQDLRAGEEKFF; v_call: TRBV4-2; clone_size: -; j_call: TRBJ2-1; d_call: TRBD2
cdr3_nt: TGTGCCAGCAGTTTAAGGAGAGCCTGGGGGGAAGAGACCCAGTACTTC; cdr3_aa: CASSLRRAWGEETQYF; v_call: TRBV28; clone_size: -; j_call: TRBJ2-5; d_call: -
cdr3_nt: TGTGCTAGTGGTTCGGGGTGGCTCCGCACAGATACGCAGTATTTT; cdr3_aa: CASGSGWLRTDTQYF; v_call: TRBV12-5; clone_size: -; j_call: TRBJ2-3; d_call: -
cdr3_nt: TGTGCCACCAGTGATGCAGGGGTGAGCAATCAGCCCCAGCATTTT; cdr3_aa: CATSDAGVSNQPQHF; v_call: TRBV24-1; clone_size: -; j_call: TRBJ1-5; d_call: -
cdr3_nt: TGTGCCAGCAGGGCAGGGGGATCCACTGAAGCTTTCTTT; cdr3_aa: CASRAGGSTEAFF; v_call: TRBV28; clone_size: -; j_call: TRBJ1-1; d_call: TRBD1
cdr3_nt: TGTGCCAGCAGTTTTACAGGGGCCGGGGAGCTGTTTTTT; cdr3_aa: CASSFTGAGELFF; v_call: TRBV27; clone_size: -; j_call: TRBJ2-2; d_call: TRBD1